The clone carrying this TCR beta chain was found a few times. Its specificity is unknown. This specimen comes from a study of T-cell reconstitution after alpha-beta-depleted transplantation in children. Study findings and constraints: Surviving recipient T cells and thymic progenitors produced the high day-60 TCRbeta diversity seen in some patients. T-cell numbers and diversity, one year after transplant, stemmed largely from T cells that were newly produced. In patients about two months after transplant, alpha-beta T cells reportedly arose from several hundred expanded graft clones.

It was with unique molecular identifiers that the TCRbeta library was prepared. TCRdb independently ran MiXCR on the PCR reads; one entry per CDR3 protein. The table includes fewer than 1 million distinct CDR3 sequences, about 15% detected once. The TCR was taken from a male patient aged 10 to 17 who had a stem cell transplant for acute lymphoblastic leukemia, so the T cells may come from the graft donor. This sample comprised PBMCs, mostly from graft donor cells, obtained 360 days after TCRalphabeta/CD19-depleted stem cell transplant.

The CDR3 region has the DNA TGCGCCAGCAGCTTATCGACAGCCCCCTACGAGCAGTACTTC. It yields the protein CASSLSTAPYEQYF. The rearrangement uses TRBV5-1 and TRBJ2-7; TRBD1 might be the D (5 bases). Germline CDR1 SGHRS, CDR2 YFSETQ. The CDR3 is 14 residues long. V was pared by 2 bases and J by 2 bases, with 11 bases between.